The clone carrying this T cell receptor (beta chain) was seen only a few times. Its antigen is currently unknown. The data were obtained in a study of T cell repertoires in cytomegalovirus infection. The wider study: CMV infection together with matching HLA type was indicated by public TCR beta signatures.

A single record per CDR3 protein comes from TCRdb applying MiXCR to the reads. The sample has 250,000 to 300,000 distinct CDR3 sequences; over 20% are singletons. Overall study findings and caveats: CMV-specific TCR beta clonotypes restricted by HLA-C were the ones dominating the ex vivo response. Adding up the frequency of public TCR beta families identified people who carried CMV plus the relevant HLA.

The CDR3 has 14 amino acids. V shed 11 bases, J shed 3 bases, and the junction held 10 bases outside the gene matches. The germline V gene encodes CDR1 MNHEY and CDR2 SMNVEV (reference sequence). This receptor was obtained from a human donor in good health (CMV status not recorded). Some clones in this sample may be carry-over from other donors' samples. The V and J genes are TRBV27 and TRBJ2-7; 10 bases agree with TRBD1. Sequenced: PBMCs. The CDR3 protein is CAGRDRGNFYEQYF. The CDR3 DNA sequence: TGTGCCGGGCGGGACAGGGGAAATTTCTACGAGCAGTACTTC.